This paragraph covers one TCR beta chain sequence. Its antigen is not identified. This sample was included in a study of graft-versus-host responses after intestinal transplantation. Profiled with immunoSEQ multiplex PCR; TCRdb holds only in-frame clones, not every one. The sample carries 70,000 to 95,000 clones, roughly 91% recorded once. Here the sequenced sample was unstimulated CD8+ T cells sorted from spleen or lymph node cells, taken before transplant. The receptor's source is a human donor who was the organ donor for an intestinal transplant.

CDR3 DNA: TGTGCCAGCAGAAACCGGGACAGGGGAGGAGATACGCAGTATTTT. It is translated as CASRNRDRGGDTQYF. V usage is TRBV28 and J usage is TRBJ2-3, with TRBD1 matching 10 bases. In germline, CDR1 is MDHEN, CDR2 SYDVKM. The CDR3 is 15 amino acids. Trimming at V came to 6 bases and at J to 5 bases, leaving 8 bases not matched to a gene.